A selection of T cell receptor beta chains follows, all from one sample in a study of beta chain features in type 1 diabetes. Method: immunoSEQ multiplex PCR; TCRdb's copy keeps in-frame clones and lacks some. The sample lists about 340,000 clones; roughly 12% were seen once. The sequenced sample was naive CD4+ T cells from blood. These receptors were collected from a woman aged 18-29 years with type 1 diabetes. The CDR3 runs from the conserved cysteine through the conserved F or W. A D gene is named only where the DNA matches it firmly. Size is stated for part of the rows, as once, few or many counts, or as a class when the clone is expanded.

j_gene,abundance,d_gene,v_gene,CDR3nt,CDR3aa
TRBJ2-1,few,TRBD2,TRBV6-5,TGTGCCAGCAGTCGGGGGGAAGGGACCTACAATGAGCAGTTCTTC,CASSRGEGTYNEQFF
TRBJ2-1,few,.,TRBV7-9,TGTGCCTACACTAGGGCCTACAATGAGCAGTTCTTC,CAYTRAYNEQFF
TRBJ2-2,.,TRBD2,TRBV5-1,TGCGCCAGCAGCCCATCGACTAGCGGGAGGGCCTCCGGGGAGCTGTTTTTT,CASSPSTSGRASGELFF
TRBJ2-1,.,TRBD2,TRBV4-1,TGCGCCAGCAGCCCTACTAGCGGGTTTTACTACAATGAGCAGTTCTTC,CASSPTSGFYYNEQFF
TRBJ2-1,few,TRBD2,TRBV18,TGTGCCACCGTTAGCGGGAGGGGAGCCTACAATGAGCAGTTCTTC,CATVSGRGAYNEQFF
TRBJ1-1,.,.,TRBV30,TGTGCCTGGGCATTAGGGGTGGGCACTGAAGCTTTCTTT,CAWALGVGTEAFF
TRBJ2-6,few,TRBD1,TRBV19,TGTGCCAGTAGTATGGGGCCCTTCGACAGGGGTGGTATGTCTGGGGCCAACGTCCTGACTTTC,CASSMGPFDRGGMSGANVLTF
TRBJ2-3,.,TRBD1,TRBV5-1,TGCGCCAGCAGCCCTAATTCCGGGACAGGGTCAGATACGCAGTATTTT,CASSPNSGTGSDTQYF
TRBJ2-3,few,TRBD2,TRBV9,TGTGCCAGCAGCGTAAGAGGTAGCGGGACGGATACGCAGTATTTT,CASSVRGSGTDTQYF
TRBJ2-2,.,.,TRBV4-1,TGCGCCAGCAGCCAAGTCGGCGGGTCCGGGGAGCTGTTTTTT,CASSQVGGSGELFF
TRBJ1-5,.,.,TRBV6-6,TGTGCCAGCGAACAATCGTATAGCAATCAGCCCCAGCATTTT,CASEQSYSNQPQHF
TRBJ1-2,.,.,TRBV19,TGTGCCAGTAGTATTAGTCGGTCTCCGCACCTCTATGGCTACACCTTC,CASSISRSPHLYGYTF
TRBJ2-4,.,TRBD1,TRBV19,TGTGCCAGTAGTATAGAGGGACAGGGGGCCAAAAACATTCAGTACTTC,CASSIEGQGAKNIQYF
TRBJ2-7,few,TRBD1,TRBV7-9,TGTGCCAGCAGCTTAGACGGGACAGGGGTTGACGAGCAGTACTTC,CASSLDGTGVDEQYF
TRBJ2-1,few,TRBD2,TRBV7-6,TGTGCCAGCAGCCTTAGGATGGTAGCGGGAGAGGGTGAGCAGTTCTTC,CASSLRMVAGEGEQFF
TRBJ2-1,.,.,TRBV25-1,TGTGCCAGCAGTGAATGGGGGGACGGAAGGCTTATGTACAATGAGCAGTTCTTC,CASSEWGDGRLMYNEQFF
TRBJ2-1,.,TRBD2,TRBV19,TGTGCCAGTACTTCTACCCGTAGCGGGAGGGCCTTAAATGAGCAGTTCTTC,CASTSTRSGRALNEQFF
TRBJ2-5,.,.,TRBV18,TGTGCCAGCTCACCGGTCTCTGACAGTCAAGAGACCCAGTACTTC,CASSPVSDSQETQYF
TRBJ2-1,.,TRBD2,TRBV10-2,TGCGCCAGCAGTCAGCGGGGGGACAATGAGCAGTTCTTC,CASSQRGDNEQFF
TRBJ2-7,few,.,TRBV19,TGTGCCAGTAGTGCGGCTCAAGGCGAGCAGTACTTC,CASSAAQGEQYF
TRBJ2-1,.,.,TRBV30,TGTGCCTGGAGTCCCCTGAGGGAGGAGCAGTTCTTC,CAWSPLREEQFF
TRBJ2-1,.,.,TRBV19,TGTGCCAGTAGTCCTTCCCTGCGGCACTACAATGAGCAGTTCTTC,CASSPSLRHYNEQFF
TRBJ2-3,few,TRBD2,TRBV6-6,TGTGCCAGCAGGGGAGCGGGAGGTTTTGCAGATACGCAGTATTTT,CASRGAGGFADTQYF
TRBJ1-2,few,.,TRBV25-1,TGTGCCAGCAGTGACCCCCGCACAGGGTTTAAGGACGGCTACACCTTC,CASSDPRTGFKDGYTF
TRBJ2-7,.,TRBD1,TRBV5-1,TGCGCCAGCAGCCCTGGACAGGGGCTCCTCGGGGAGCAGTACTTC,CASSPGQGLLGEQYF
TRBJ1-1,.,TRBD1,TRBV5-8,TGTGCCAGTCCGGGACAGATGTACACTGAAGCTTTCTTT,CASPGQMYTEAFF
TRBJ2-3,.,.,TRBV2,TGTGCCAGCAATTTTGCGGATACGCAGTATTTT,CASNFADTQYF
TRBJ2-7,.,.,TRBV15,TGTGCCACCAGCATTAATCGCCCTCCCTTGGGAGACGAGCAGTACTTC,CATSINRPPLGDEQYF
TRBJ2-3,.,TRBD2,TRBV29-1,TGCAGCGTTTACGGCGGGAGTACAGATACGCAGTATTTT,CSVYGGSTDTQYF
TRBJ2-3,.,TRBD2,TRBV4-3,TGCGCCAGCAGCCAAGACCTAGCGGGACCCGCGAGAGATACGCAGTATTTT,CASSQDLAGPARDTQYF
TRBJ2-7,few,TRBD1,TRBV11-2,TGTGCCAGCAGCTTAGTTGGGACAGTTTCCTACGAGCAGTACTTC,CASSLVGTVSYEQYF
TRBJ1-1,few,.,TRBV18,TGTGCCAGCTCTTCCTCACGCGGGGGGATTCGGACTGAAGCTTTCTTT,CASSSSRGGIRTEAFF
TRBJ2-5,.,TRBD1,TRBV6-1,TGTGCCAGCAGTGAAGGGGACAGGGAAGAGACCCAGTACTTC,CASSEGDREETQYF
TRBJ2-6,few,.,TRBV5-1,TGCGCCAGCAGCTTCTCGTACAGCCTCTCTGGGGCCAACGTCCTGACTTTC,CASSFSYSLSGANVLTF
TRBJ2-7,few,.,TRBV9,TGTGCCAGCAGCGTGGGGCAGGGCGGCGAGCAGTACTTC,CASSVGQGGEQYF
TRBJ1-2,once,TRBD1,TRBV5-4,TGTGCCAGCAGCTTGACCACCGGGACAGGGGGTGTCGGCTACACCTTC,CASSLTTGTGGVGYTF
TRBJ2-1,few,TRBD1,TRBV11-2,TGTGCCAGCAGCACAAACAGACAGGGTTCGGAGTTCTTC,CASSTNRQGSEFF
TRBJ1-2,.,TRBD1,TRBV30,TGTGCCTGGAGCGAGACAGGGACCTATGGCTACACCTTC,CAWSETGTYGYTF
TRBJ2-1,.,.,TRBV7-9,TGTGCCAGCAGCTTAGTCAGCGGGACAAGCTCCTACAATGAGCAGTTCTTC,CASSLVSGTSSYNEQFF
TRBJ2-5,few,.,TRBV5-1,TGCGCCAGCAGTTCAGGGTGGGACCAAGAGACCCAGTACTTC,CASSSGWDQETQYF
TRBJ2-7,.,.,TRBV28,TGTGCCAGCAGTCCCCACAGGGTTCACGAGCAGTACTTC,CASSPHRVHEQYF
TRBJ2-5,few,TRBD2,TRBV5-4,TGTGCCAGCAGCCCTCCACCGCTAGCGGGGGCCCAAGAGACCCAGTACTTC,CASSPPPLAGAQETQYF
TRBJ2-3,.,TRBD2,TRBV7-8,TGTGCCAGCAGCTTAGGACTGACTAGCGACTTCACAGATACGCAGTATTTT,CASSLGLTSDFTDTQYF
TRBJ2-3,few,TRBD1,TRBV5-1,TGCGCCAGCAGCTTGGCGCAGGGGGAGACAGATACGCAGTATTTT,CASSLAQGETDTQYF
TRBJ2-2,.,TRBD1,TRBV15,TGTGCCACCAGCTGGGGGACAGCCACCGGGGAGCTGTTTTTT,CATSWGTATGELFF
TRBJ2-7,.,TRBD2,TRBV7-9,TGTGCCAGCAGCTTGGGACTAGCGCACGAGCAGTACTTC,CASSLGLAHEQYF
TRBJ1-2,few,TRBD1,TRBV27,TGTGCCAGCAGTCCTGACAGGGCCCTCTTCTATGGCTACACCTTC,CASSPDRALFYGYTF
TRBJ2-6,few,.,TRBV7-2,TGTGCCAGCAGCTTAGACGGAGGGACTGGGGCCAACGTCCTGACTTTC,CASSLDGGTGANVLTF